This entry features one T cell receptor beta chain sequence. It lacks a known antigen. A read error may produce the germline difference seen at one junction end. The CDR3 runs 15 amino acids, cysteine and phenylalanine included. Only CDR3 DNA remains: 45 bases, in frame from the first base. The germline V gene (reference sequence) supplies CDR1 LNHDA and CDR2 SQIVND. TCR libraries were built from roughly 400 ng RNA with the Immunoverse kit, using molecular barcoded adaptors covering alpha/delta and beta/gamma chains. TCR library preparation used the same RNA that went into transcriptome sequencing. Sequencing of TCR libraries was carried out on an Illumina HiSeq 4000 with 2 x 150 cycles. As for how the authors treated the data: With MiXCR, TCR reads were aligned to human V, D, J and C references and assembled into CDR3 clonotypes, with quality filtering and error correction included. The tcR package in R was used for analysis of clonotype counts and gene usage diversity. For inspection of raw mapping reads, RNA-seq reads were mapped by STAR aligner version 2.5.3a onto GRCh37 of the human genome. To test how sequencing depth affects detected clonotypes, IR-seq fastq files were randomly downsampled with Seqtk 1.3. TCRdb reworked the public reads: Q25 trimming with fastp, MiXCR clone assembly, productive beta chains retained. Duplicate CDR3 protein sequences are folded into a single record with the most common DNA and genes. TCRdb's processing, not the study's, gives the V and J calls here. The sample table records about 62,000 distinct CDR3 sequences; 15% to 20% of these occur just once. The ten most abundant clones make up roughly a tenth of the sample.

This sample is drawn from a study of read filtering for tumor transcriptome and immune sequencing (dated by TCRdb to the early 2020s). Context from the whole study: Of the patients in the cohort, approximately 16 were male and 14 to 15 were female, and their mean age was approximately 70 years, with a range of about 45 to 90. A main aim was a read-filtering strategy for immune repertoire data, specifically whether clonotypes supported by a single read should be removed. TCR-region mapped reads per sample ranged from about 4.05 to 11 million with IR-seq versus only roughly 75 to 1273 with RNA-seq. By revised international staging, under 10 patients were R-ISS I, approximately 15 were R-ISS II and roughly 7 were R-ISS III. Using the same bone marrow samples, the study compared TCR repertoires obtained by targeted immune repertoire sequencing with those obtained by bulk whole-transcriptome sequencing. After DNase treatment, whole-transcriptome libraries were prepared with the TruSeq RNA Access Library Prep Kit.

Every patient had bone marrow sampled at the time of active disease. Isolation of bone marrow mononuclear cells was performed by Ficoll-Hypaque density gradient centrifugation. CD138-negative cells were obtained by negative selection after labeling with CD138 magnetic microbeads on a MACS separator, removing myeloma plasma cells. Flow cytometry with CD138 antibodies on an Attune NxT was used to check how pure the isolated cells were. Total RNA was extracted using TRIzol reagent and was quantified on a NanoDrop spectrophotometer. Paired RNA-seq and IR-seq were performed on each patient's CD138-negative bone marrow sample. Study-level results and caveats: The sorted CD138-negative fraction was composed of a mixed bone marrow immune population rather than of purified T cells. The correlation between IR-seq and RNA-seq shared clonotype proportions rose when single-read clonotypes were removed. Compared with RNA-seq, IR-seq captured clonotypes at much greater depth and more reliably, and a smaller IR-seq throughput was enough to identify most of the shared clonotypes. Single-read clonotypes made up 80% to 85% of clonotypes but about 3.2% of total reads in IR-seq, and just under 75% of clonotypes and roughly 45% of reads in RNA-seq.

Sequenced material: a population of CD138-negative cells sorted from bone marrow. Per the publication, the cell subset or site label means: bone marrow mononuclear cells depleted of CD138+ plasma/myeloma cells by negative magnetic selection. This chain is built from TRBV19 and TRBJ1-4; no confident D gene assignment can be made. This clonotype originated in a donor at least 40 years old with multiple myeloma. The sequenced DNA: TGTGCCAGTGGTATTCGGGAGCAACCTAATGAAAAACTGTTTTTT. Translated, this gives CASGIREQPNEKLFF. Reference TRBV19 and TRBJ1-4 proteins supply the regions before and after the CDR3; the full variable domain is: DGGITQSPKYLFRKEGQNVTLSCEQNLNHDAMYWYRQDPGQGLRLIYYSQIVNDFQKGDIAEGYSVSREKKESFPLTVTSAQKNPTAFYLCASGIREQPNEKLFFGSGTQLSVL.